These 6 T cell receptor beta chains were sequenced from one sample in a study of blood T cells in healthy people across ages. PCR was performed a second time for roughly 7 to 11 cycles using a sample-barcoded 5' primer and a J-beta primer mix. TCRdb called the 5' RACE reads again in MiXCR, with one record for every CDR3 protein. The sample records 850,000 to 1,300,000 distinct CDR3 sequences, more than 40% being singletons. The sequenced sample consisted of blood. The receptors here all came from an older woman in good health.

J is TRBJ2-4 and V is TRBV5-1, with TRBD1 matching over 9 bases. Germline V CDR1 and CDR2: SGHRS, YFSETQ. This CDR3 has 16 residues. The trim removed 3 bases at V and 5 bases at J, leaving 9 bases unmatched. The CDR3 region has the DNA TGCGCCAGCAGCTCCGGGACAGGGCTGGGGCAAAACATTCAGTACTTC. Protein: CASSSGTGLGQNIQYF.

This clonotype came up many times. This chain uses TRBV29-1 with TRBJ2-3; D not certain. The V end lost 1 base, the J end lost 6 bases, and 11 bases lay between the germline ends. The length of the CDR3 is 13 residues. CDR1 is SQVTM and CDR2 is ANQGSEA in the germline V gene. CDR3 in DNA: TGCAGCGTTGAAGTAGGTACGGGCGATACGCAGTATTTT. This sequence encodes CSVEVGTGDTQYF.

The rearrangement links TRBV12-3 or TRBV12-4 to TRBJ2-7, with TRBD1 identical over 9 bases. This CDR3 region has 15 residues. Unmatched junction bases numbered 8, after V lost 5 bases and J lost 3 bases. The CDR3 bases are TGTGCCAGCAGTCAGCGGACAGGGGTCGACTACGAGCAGTACTTC. Its protein is CASSQRTGVDYEQYF.

Worth noting for this clonotype: The junction differs from germline at one of its ends, possibly a read error. This chain connects TRBV3-1 to TRBJ2-7, with D maybe TRBD2 (6 bases). CDR1 is LGHDT and CDR2 is YNNKEL in the germline V gene (reference sequence). CDR3 length: 17 amino acids. CDR3: CASSQDYSRDSPYEQYF. CDR3 in DNA: TGCGCCAGCAGCCAAGATTATTCCCGGGACTCCCCCTACGAGCAGTACTTC.

This clonotype was recorded a few times. The rearrangement joins TRBV24-1 to TRBJ2-3; D tentatively reads TRBD1 or TRBD2 (5 bases each). This CDR3 is built from 15 residues. Germline assignment: CDR1 KGHDR and CDR2 SFDVKD. The ends were cut back, 4 bases at V and 3 bases at J, with 13 bases in the middle. CDR3 in DNA: TGTGCCACCAGTGACTCCGGGACCACAACAGATACGCAGTATTTT. Translating it yields CATSDSGTTTDTQYF.

Notes on this clonotype: Compared with germline, one end of the junction differs, possibly owing to a read error. The chain carries TRBV7-8 and TRBJ2-3; 14 nucleotides align to TRBD2. The germline CDR1 and CDR2 sequences are SGHVS and FQNEAQ. The CDR3 is made up of 18 amino acids. The DNA for the CDR3 is TGTGCCAGCAGCAAAGGACTAGCGGGAGGAAAGGAGGCAGAAACGCAGTATTTT. This encodes CASSKGLAGGKEAETQYF.